This T cell receptor (beta chain) originates from a study of shared clonotypes between healthy human individuals. Whole-study findings and limits: All-four-donor shared clonotypes had higher generation probabilities than non-shared clonotypes did. Enrolling few donors narrowed the genetic and exposure-history diversity that was represented.

Profiling relied on immunoSEQ multiplex PCR, and the TCRdb table lists in-frame clones only, not all of them. The repertoire holds over 1.5 million clones, with approximately 98% as singletons. The CDR3 covers 15 residues. Germline lookup yields CDR1 SGHVS and CDR2 FQNEAQ. The V gene end was trimmed by 1 base and the J gene end by 6 bases; junction bases not matched to a gene: 1. Splitting the CD4+ cells yielded a CD45RA+ naive subset and a CD45RA-negative memory subset. With regard to this clone: No antigen is known for it.

This sequence originates from a young man in good health. The sample consisted of naive CD4+ T cells sorted from blood. Noted subset: CD45RA+ positively selected. The chain carries TRBV7-8 and TRBJ2-7; 15 positions agree with TRBD2. CDR3 region: CASSLEGLAGGEQYF. The CDR3 DNA is TGTGCCAGCAGCTTAGAGGGACTAGCGGGAGGCGAGCAGTACTTC.